One T cell receptor (beta chain) is described in this entry. Its antigen is undetermined. The data were obtained in a study of OX40 agonist ivuxolimab in advanced cancers. Study as a whole: Patient treatment consisted of intravenous ivuxolimab administration every 2 weeks at 0.01 to 10 mg/kg.

Only in-frame clones appear in the TCRdb table, and some are missing; sequencing was by immunoSEQ multiplex PCR. The sample records approximately 28,000 clones, approximately 84% being singletons. General study findings and limits: Low levels of normalized T-cell clonal expansion also appeared in some nonresponders. Expanded clones belonging to CD8+ T cells outnumbered, on average, those of CD4+.

The CDR3 covers 13 residues. Looked up from germline, CDR1 is MNHEY and CDR2 is SMNVEV (reference sequence). V lost 6 bases, J lost 2 bases, and 0 bases stayed unmatched. This clonotype was sampled from an adult with an advanced solid tumor such as melanoma, head and neck, liver or kidney cancer. The sequencing here drew on CD4+ or CD8+ T cells sorted from blood, taken in a trial of the OX40 agonist ivuxolimab. This chain joins TRBV27 and TRBJ2-7, with 11 bases lining up with TRBD2. CDR3 sequence (DNA): TGTGCCAGCAGACTAGCGGGAGCCTACGAGCAGTACTTC. Translated, it gives CASRLAGAYEQYF.